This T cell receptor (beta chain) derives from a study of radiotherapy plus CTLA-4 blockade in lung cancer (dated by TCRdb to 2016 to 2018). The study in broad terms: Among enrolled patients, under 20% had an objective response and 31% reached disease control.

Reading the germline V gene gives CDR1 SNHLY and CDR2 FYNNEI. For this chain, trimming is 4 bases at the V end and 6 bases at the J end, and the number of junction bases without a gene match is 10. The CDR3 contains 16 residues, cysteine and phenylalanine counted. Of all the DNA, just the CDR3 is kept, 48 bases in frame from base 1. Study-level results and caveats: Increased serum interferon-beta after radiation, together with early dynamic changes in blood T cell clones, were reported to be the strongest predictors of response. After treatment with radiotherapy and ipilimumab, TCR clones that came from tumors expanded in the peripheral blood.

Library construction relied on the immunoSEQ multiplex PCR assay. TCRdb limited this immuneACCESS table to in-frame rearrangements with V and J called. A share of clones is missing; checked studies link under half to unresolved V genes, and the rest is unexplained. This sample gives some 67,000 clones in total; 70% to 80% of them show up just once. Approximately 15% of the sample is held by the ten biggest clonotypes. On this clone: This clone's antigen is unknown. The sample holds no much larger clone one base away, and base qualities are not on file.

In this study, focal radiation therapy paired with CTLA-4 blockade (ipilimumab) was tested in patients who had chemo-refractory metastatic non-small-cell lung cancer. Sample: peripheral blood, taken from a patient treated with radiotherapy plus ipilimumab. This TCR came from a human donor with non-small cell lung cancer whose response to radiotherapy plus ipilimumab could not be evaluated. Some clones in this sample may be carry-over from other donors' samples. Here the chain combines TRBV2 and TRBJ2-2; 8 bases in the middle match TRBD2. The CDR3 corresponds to CASSVPAGAPPGELFF. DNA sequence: TGTGCCAGCAGTGTCCCAGCGGGGGCTCCCCCCGGGGAGCTGTTTTTT. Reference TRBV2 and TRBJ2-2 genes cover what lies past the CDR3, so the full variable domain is EPEVTQTPSHQVTQMGQEVILRCVPISNHLYFYWYRQILGQKVEFLVSFYNNEISEKSEIFDDQFSVERPDGSNFTLKIRSTKLEDSAMYFCASSVPAGAPPGELFFGEGSRLTVL.